The 19 T cell receptor beta chains below all came from one sample that was sequenced in a study of blood T cell repertoires in COVID-19. This table comes from immunoSEQ multiplex PCR, and its TCRdb copy is limited to in-frame clones, with some not included. Of over 350,000 clones in the sample, roughly 89% were seen once. Sequenced material: peripheral blood. The receptors were sampled from a woman aged 25 to 39 with acute or convalescent COVID-19.

The rearrangement links TRBV27 to TRBJ2-3, with D unresolved. Germline-derived CDR1 and CDR2 are MNHEY and SMNVEV (reference sequence). The CDR3 sequence is 13 residues long. Trimming removed 4 bases from V and 1 base from J, with 6 bases in between. As DNA, the CDR3 is TGTGCCAGCAGTTCGACTCGCACAGATACGCAGTATTTT. Translated: CASSSTRTDTQYF.

V gene TRBV7-9 combines with J gene TRBJ2-4; possible D gene TRBD1, 6 bases. Germline V gives CDR1 SEHNR, CDR2 FQNEAQ (reference sequence). Trimming took 1 base from V and 0 from J, leaving 10 bases between them. CDR3 length equals 16 residues. The CDR3 region has the DNA TGTGCCAGCAGCTTAGGGGACAATTTAGCCAAAAACATTCAGTACTTC. The encoded protein is CASSLGDNLAKNIQYF.

The rearrangement joins TRBV6-5 to TRBJ1-1; D call uncertain. The CDR3 contains 16 residues. Germline CDR1 and CDR2: MNHEY and SVGAGI. Trimming stripped 4 bases from V and 0 bases from J, with 15 bases between. The CDR3 protein is CASSLRRANLNTEAFF. In DNA, the CDR3 is TGTGCCAGCAGTTTGAGGAGGGCTAATTTGAACACTGAAGCTTTCTTT.

The chain couples TRBV12-3 or TRBV12-4 to TRBJ1-5; D gene uncertain. V dropped 3 bases and J dropped 7 bases, with 10 bases sitting between them. The CDR3 spans 13 residues. CDR3 coding DNA: TGTGCCAGCAGTTTTGGCAATCAACAGCCCCAGCATTTT. Translated: CASSFGNQQPQHF.

This rearrangement joins TRBV24-1 to TRBJ2-1, with TRBD2 identical over 8 bases. Germline CDR1 and CDR2: KGHDR and SFDVKD. With V trimmed by 7 bases and J by 8 bases, 3 bases remained unmatched. The length of the CDR3 is 12 residues. DNA of the CDR3: TGTGCCACCAGCGGGGGGGCCTATGAGCAGTTCTTC. This sequence encodes CATSGGAYEQFF.

J is TRBJ2-5 and V is TRBV11-2, with D unresolved. The CDR3 extends over 14 amino acids. The germline V gene has CDR1 SGHAT and CDR2 FQNNGV. Trimming pared 5 bases from V and 1 base from J, leaving 11 bases between. In nucleotides, the CDR3 is TGTGCCAGCAGCCTGCAATGGAGCCAAGAGACCCAGTACTTC. Translated, it gives CASSLQWSQETQYF.

The rearrangement joins TRBV19 to TRBJ1-6; TRBD1 might be the D (5 bases). Germline V lookup: CDR1 LNHDA, CDR2 SQIVND (reference sequence). Trimming removed 6 bases from V and 6 bases from J, with 21 bases in between. CDR3 size: 17 residues. The CDR3 nucleotides read TGTGCCAGTAGCCGAACCGGGACTCAGAGGGGTAATTCACCCCTCCACTTT. This gives the protein CASSRTGTQRGNSPLHF. Based on the CDR3 plus reference TRBV19 and TRBJ1-6, the full variable domain is DGGITQSPKYLFRKEGQNVTLSCEQNLNHDAMYWYRQDPGQGLRLIYYSQIVNDFQKGDIAEGYSVSREKKESFPLTVTSAQKNPTAFYLCASSRTGTQRGNSPLHFGNGTRLTVT.

V usage is TRBV27 and J usage is TRBJ2-2; no clear D gene. CDR3 length: 17 amino acids. Germline V gene lookup returns CDR1 MNHEY and CDR2 SMNVEV (reference sequence). Trimming removed 6 bases from V and 4 bases from J, with 21 bases in between. The CDR3 bases are TGTGCCAGCAGCTTGGCCAGACCGAAAAGGAGCACCGGGGAGCTGTTTTTT. It yields the protein CASSLARPKRSTGELFF.

The V and J genes are TRBV7-9 and TRBJ2-6; D may be TRBD1 (5 bases). The CDR3 is 19 amino acids. Germline values: CDR1 SEHNR, CDR2 FQNEAQ (reference sequence). Trimming took 6 bases from V and 1 from J, leaving 22 bases between them. The CDR3 spells CASRPRLDMSGSGANVLTF. CDR3 nucleotides: TGTGCCAGCAGACCACGTTTGGACATGTCGGGTTCTGGGGCCAACGTCCTGACTTTC. The full variable domain, its missing parts supplied by reference TRBV7-9 and TRBJ2-6, is DTGVSQNPRHKITKRGQNVTFRCDPISEHNRLYWYRQTLGQGPEFLTYFQNEAQLEKSRLLSDRFSAERPKGSFSTLEIQRTEQGDSAMYLCASRPRLDMSGSGANVLTFGAGSRLTVL.

The chain uses TRBV13 and TRBJ2-1; 9 bases fit TRBD2. Germline CDR1 is PRHDT and CDR2 is FYEKMQ (reference sequence). The CDR3 is 15 amino acids. V trimming: 4 bases; J trimming: 8 bases; junction bases outside the gene matches: 9. CDR3 coding DNA: TGTGCCAGCAGCTCCCCTGGACTAGCGAGGGATGAGCAGTTCTTC. It specifies CASSSPGLARDEQFF.

This sequence joins TRBV3-1 (or the pseudogene TRBV3-2) and TRBJ1-2; 7 bases match TRBD1. The V and J ends lost 4 bases and 3 bases, in that order; junction bases with no gene match: 8. Germline CDR1 reads LGHDT; CDR2 reads YNNKEL (reference sequence). The CDR3 has 15 residues. CDR3 loop: CASSPTPQGDYGYTF. CDR3 coding DNA: TGTGCCAGCAGCCCGACCCCGCAGGGGGACTATGGCTACACCTTC.

This clone was recorded only once. The J gene is TRBJ1-5, the V gene TRBV18, with D uncertain. Between the trimmed V and J ends, which lost 2 bases and 5 bases, there was a span of 13 bases. CDR1 is KGHSH and CDR2 is LQKENI in the germline V gene. The length of the CDR3 is 15 residues. In DNA, the CDR3 is TGTGCCAGCTCACCATGCGCAGGTTGTGATCAGCCCCAGCATTTT. The encoded protein is CASSPCAGCDQPQHF.

The chain is built from TRBV29-1 and TRBJ2-7; TRBD2 is a possible D gene (5 bases). The CDR3 loop spans 12 amino acids. V was shortened by 4 bases and J by 2 bases, with 9 bases between the two germline ends. In germline, CDR1 is SQVTM, CDR2 ANQGSEA. The CDR3: CSVGTGTYEQYF. CDR3 sequence (DNA): TGCAGCGTTGGAACGGGAACCTACGAGCAGTACTTC.

This clone has a handful of counts. The rearrangement links TRBV6-6 to TRBJ1-1; weak D call: TRBD1 (6 bases). The V end lost 6 bases, the J end lost 11 bases, and 16 bases lay between the germline ends. The CDR3 loop spans 12 amino acids. The germline V gene has CDR1 MNHNY and CDR2 SVGAGI (reference sequence). The CDR3 protein is CASSQTGWRAFF. CDR3 nucleotides: TGTGCCAGCAGCCAAACAGGGTGGAGGGCTTTCTTT.

CDR3 in DNA: TGTGCCAGCAAACCAGGGGTGTACTATGGCTACACCTTC. Protein: CASKPGVYYGYTF. This chain joins TRBV2 and TRBJ1-2; D perhaps matches TRBD1 (6 bases). V lost 7 bases, J lost 3 bases, and 12 bases lay in between. This CDR3 is built from 13 residues. Germline CDR1 SNHLY, CDR2 FYNNEI.

This chain uses TRBV2 with TRBJ2-2; the D gene is possibly TRBD1 (5 bases). Germline loops: CDR1 SNHLY, CDR2 FYNNEI. This CDR3 contains 15 residues. Trimming took 6 bases from V and 7 from J, leaving 18 bases between them. CDR3 coding DNA: TGTGCCAGCAGCGAACGGGCTGATGGACACGGGGAGCTGTTTTTT. Translation gives CASSERADGHGELFF.

The V call is TRBV3-1 (or the pseudogene TRBV3-2), the J call TRBJ2-5; 7 positions match TRBD2. V lost 4 bases, J lost 6 bases, and 8 bases stayed unmatched. The V gene's germline CDR1 is LGHDT and CDR2 YNNKEL (reference sequence). This CDR3 spans 14 amino acids. In nucleotides, the CDR3 is TGTGCCAGCAGCCGCGGGGGTAAGGAGAAGACCCAGTACTTC. It translates to CASSRGGKEKTQYF.

The J gene is TRBJ2-1, the V gene TRBV6-5; 7 bases map to TRBD2. Germline V gene sequence: CDR1 MNHEY, CDR2 SVGAGI. V dropped 0 bases and J dropped 9; count of bases not matched to a gene: 11. CDR3 length: 16 amino acids. As DNA, the CDR3 is TGTGCCAGCAGTTACTCGGGGACTACTAGTGTATCTGAGCAGTTCTTC. This sequence encodes CASSYSGTTSVSEQFF.

This clone came up a few times. The rearrangement uses TRBV6-5 and TRBJ1-5, with 7 positions matching TRBD1. J gave up 7 bases and V 6 bases, and 9 bases lay outside the gene matches. Germline assignment: CDR1 MNHEY and CDR2 SVGAGI. The CDR3 contains 14 residues. CDR3 coding DNA: TGTGCCAGCAGCCACAGGGGCAAGGGGCAGCCCCAGCATTTT. Encoded protein: CASSHRGKGQPQHF.